This TCR beta chain came from a study of cytomegalovirus exposure and HLA in healthy donors. General observations from the study: It was reported that TCR beta sequences correctly inferred the HLA-A and HLA-B alleles for most subjects.

The PCR had 60 Vbeta and 13 Jbeta primers. TCRdb keeps only in-frame clones here, not all; method: immunoSEQ multiplex PCR. The sample records more than 90,000 clones, approximately 68% being singletons. In the case of this clone: The antigen is not known.

CDR3 length equals 17 residues. Losses at the gene ends were 1 base for V and 7 bases for J; bases not matched to a gene: 10. Looked up from germline, CDR1 is SGHVS and CDR2 is FQNEAQ. V gene TRBV7-8 combines with J gene TRBJ1-6; 7 nucleotides align to TRBD1. This TCR derives from a boy aged 5-17 years in good health and CMV-seropositive. Sequencing was performed on PBMCs. CDR3 sequence (DNA): TGTGCCAGCAGCTTAGTGCAGGGGGAAGCCCGAAATTCACCCCTCCACTTT. Protein sequence: CASSLVQGEARNSPLHF.